This TCR beta chain comes out of a study of blood T cell repertoires in COVID-19 (dated by TCRdb to the early 2020s). The study in broad terms: Samples covering the acute and convalescent phases of COVID-19 were provided by collaborators in the United States, Italy and Spain. The material from the prospective study consisted of cDNA or gDNA derived from T cells, B-cell-depleted T cells, or PBMCs. The dataset comprised deeply sampled blood TCRbeta repertoires from subjects exposed to, actively infected with, or recovered from COVID-19. The repertoires were made available in a free public database intended to serve as a resource for research on the immune response to SARS-CoV-2. Samples were obtained from the ongoing ImmuneRACE study (first 160 participants) and from 950 to 1,500 subjects provided by 6 global collaborators. Sample metadata almost always included a de-identified subject ID, COVID-19 status, age in years and sex. HLA class I and class II types, where available, came from metadata supplied by the sample provider rather than from assay-based typing. Overall results and qualifications from the work: The amount of clinical and demographic metadata varied by source and participant and was provided uncurated.

TCRbeta CDR3 regions were amplified from genomic DNA using the immunoSEQ Assay, a bias-controlled multiplex PCR. Processing in the source paper ran as follows. The number of nucleated cells in each sample was estimated by amplification of reference gene primers within the assay. To quantify the absolute abundance of each unique TCRbeta CDR3 rearrangement, sequence reads were collapsed and filtered. Productive Simpson clonality was computed per sample as the square root of Simpson's diversity index over productive rearrangements. The immuneACCESS repertoire file appears here via TCRdb, limited to in-frame rearrangements. These files lack a portion of the clones; in checked studies, under half of the deficit traces to unresolved V genes, and the cause of the others is not known. Clone size and the V and J calls come from that table; the DNA yielded D and trimming. The sample yields approximately 250,000 clones; 80% to 90% were counted once. The ten largest account for around 4% of the sample.

The collaborating institutions used their own protocols to collect whole blood in K2EDTA tubes. For TCRbeta analysis, collaborators shipped samples in one of three forms: frozen whole blood, isolated PBMCs, or DNA extracted from either of those sample types. The germline ends are 23 bases apart after V is trimmed by 5 bases and J by 2 bases. Looking up the germline V gene (reference sequence) yields CDR1 PRHDT and CDR2 FYEKMQ. The CDR3 spans 18 residues, from the cysteine through the phenylalanine. Only CDR3 DNA remains: 54 bases, in frame from the first base. Notes on this clone: Its antigen is unknown. No much larger clone is present one base from it, and per-base qualities are unavailable.

This TCR derives from a man in his 60s with acute or convalescent COVID-19. Sequencing was carried out using peripheral blood. This chain is built from TRBV13 and TRBJ2-3; matching of 5 bases hints at TRBD1 as the D gene. The CDR3 is CASSPPHPDRSYTDTQYF. The DNA sequence follows: TGTGCCAGCAGCCCCCCCCACCCAGACAGAAGTTACACAGATACGCAGTATTTT.